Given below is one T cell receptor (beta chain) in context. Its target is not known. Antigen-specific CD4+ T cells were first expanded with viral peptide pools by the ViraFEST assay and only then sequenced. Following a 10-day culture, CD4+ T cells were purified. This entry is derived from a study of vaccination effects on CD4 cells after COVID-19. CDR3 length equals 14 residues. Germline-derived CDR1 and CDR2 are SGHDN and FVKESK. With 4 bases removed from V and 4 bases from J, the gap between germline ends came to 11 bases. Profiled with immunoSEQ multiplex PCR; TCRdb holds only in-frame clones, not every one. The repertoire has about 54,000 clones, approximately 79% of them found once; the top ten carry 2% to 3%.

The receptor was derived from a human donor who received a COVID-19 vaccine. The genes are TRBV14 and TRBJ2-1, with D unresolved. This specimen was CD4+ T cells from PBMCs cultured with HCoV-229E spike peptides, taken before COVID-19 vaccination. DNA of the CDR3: TGTGCCAGCAGCCGAACGGACCGATACAATGAGCAGTTCTTC. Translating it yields CASSRTDRYNEQFF.